Listed below are T cell receptor beta chains from one sample, sequenced in a study of T cell responses to AZD1222 COVID-19 vaccine. TCRdb's copy holds only in-frame clones and misses some; the assay was immunoSEQ multiplex PCR. The table shows about 150,000 clones, with about 93% occurring only once. The specimen was peripheral blood, collected on day 0 of AZD1222 vaccination. The receptors were sampled from an adult in good health. The CDR3 runs from the conserved cysteine through the conserved F or W. Fields, in order: J gene, D gene, V gene, clone size, CDR3 DNA, CDR3 protein. A D gene is named only where the DNA matches it firmly. For some rows the clone size is stated as once, few or many, or as a class when expanded; others skip it.

j_call: TRBJ1-5
d_call: TRBD1
v_call: TRBV19
clone_size: -
cdr3_nt: TGTGCCAGTAGTTACAGGGGGGGTAGAAGCAATCAGCCCCAGCATTTT
cdr3_aa: CASSYRGGRSNQPQHF

j_call: TRBJ2-1
d_call: -
v_call: TRBV29-1
clone_size: -
cdr3_nt: TGCAGCGTTGAAGGACAGGCGAAACCCCTTTTGGATGAGCAGTTCTTC
cdr3_aa: CSVEGQAKPLLDEQFF

j_call: TRBJ2-5
d_call: TRBD1
v_call: TRBV5-1
clone_size: -
cdr3_nt: TGCGCCAGCAGCCTATACATCTCGACAGGGGCCTTTCAAGAGACCCAGTACTTC
cdr3_aa: CASSLYISTGAFQETQYF

j_call: TRBJ2-7
d_call: TRBD2
v_call: TRBV7-3
clone_size: -
cdr3_nt: TGTGCCAGCAGCTTAAAAACCACTAGCGTGAACTACGAGCAGTACTTC
cdr3_aa: CASSLKTTSVNYEQYF

j_call: TRBJ1-1
d_call: -
v_call: TRBV7-9
clone_size: once
cdr3_nt: TGTGCCAGCAGCTTTGAGGGCGCTGAAGCTTTCTTT
cdr3_aa: CASSFEGAEAFF

j_call: TRBJ1-2
d_call: -
v_call: TRBV10-3
clone_size: -
cdr3_nt: TGTGCCATCAGTGAGTCTGGCAGGGGCGATGGCTACACCTTC
cdr3_aa: CAISESGRGDGYTF

j_call: TRBJ2-3
d_call: TRBD2
v_call: TRBV4-2
clone_size: -
cdr3_nt: TGTGCCAGCAGCCAGGCTAGCGGGAGGGTGACAGATACGCAGTATTTT
cdr3_aa: CASSQASGRVTDTQYF

j_call: TRBJ2-5
d_call: TRBD2
v_call: TRBV6-5
clone_size: -
cdr3_nt: TGTGCCAGCCGGACTAGCGGAAAAGAGACCCAGTACTTC
cdr3_aa: CASRTSGKETQYF

j_call: TRBJ1-5
d_call: -
v_call: TRBV30
clone_size: -
cdr3_nt: TGTGCCTGGAATGAAGAATGGGAGGGACACAATCAGCCCCAGCATTTT
cdr3_aa: CAWNEEWEGHNQPQHF

j_call: TRBJ1-4
d_call: TRBD1
v_call: TRBV7-9
clone_size: -
cdr3_nt: TGTGCCAGCAGCTCGACAGACAGGGGGCGGAATGAAAAACTGTTTTTT
cdr3_aa: CASSSTDRGRNEKLFF

j_call: TRBJ1-5
d_call: TRBD1
v_call: TRBV29-1
clone_size: -
cdr3_nt: TGCAGCGTCAAGGACAGGGCCAATCAGCCCCAGCATTTT
cdr3_aa: CSVKDRANQPQHF

j_call: TRBJ1-6
d_call: -
v_call: TRBV14
clone_size: -
cdr3_nt: TGTGCCAGCAGCCAAGATGGTCGGGATAATTCACCCCTCCACTTT
cdr3_aa: CASSQDGRDNSPLHF

j_call: TRBJ2-1
d_call: -
v_call: TRBV2
clone_size: few
cdr3_nt: TGTGCCAGCATGCTGGACAGGGAGGGTGAGCAGTTCTTC
cdr3_aa: CASMLDREGEQFF

j_call: TRBJ2-4
d_call: -
v_call: TRBV10-3
clone_size: -
cdr3_nt: TGTGCCATCAGTGAGGCGCTCGGACAGTCGAACATTCAGTACTTC
cdr3_aa: CAISEALGQSNIQYF

j_call: TRBJ2-7
d_call: -
v_call: TRBV30
clone_size: once
cdr3_nt: TGTGCCTGGAGTGTGGCAGGGGAACCCTACGAGCAGTACTTC
cdr3_aa: CAWSVAGEPYEQYF

j_call: TRBJ2-5
d_call: -
v_call: TRBV30
clone_size: -
cdr3_nt: TGTGCCTGGAGTTCCGGACTGCAAGAGACCCAGTACTTC
cdr3_aa: CAWSSGLQETQYF

j_call: TRBJ2-1
d_call: TRBD2
v_call: TRBV19
clone_size: -
cdr3_nt: TGTGCCAGCACCGACTTTAGCGGGAGTAGCGGCGATGAGCAGTTCTTC
cdr3_aa: CASTDFSGSSGDEQFF

j_call: TRBJ2-5
d_call: -
v_call: TRBV4-2
clone_size: -
cdr3_nt: TGTGCCAGCAGCCAAGGGGAGATAGGGGAGACCCAGTACTTC
cdr3_aa: CASSQGEIGETQYF

j_call: TRBJ2-7
d_call: TRBD1
v_call: TRBV18
clone_size: -
cdr3_nt: TGTGCCAGCTCACAGCGACAGGGACCCTACGAGCAGTACTTC
cdr3_aa: CASSQRQGPYEQYF

j_call: TRBJ2-5
d_call: -
v_call: TRBV11-1
clone_size: -
cdr3_nt: TGTGCCAGCAGCCCATATAAAGAGACCCAGTACTTC
cdr3_aa: CASSPYKETQYF

j_call: TRBJ1-1
d_call: -
v_call: TRBV28
clone_size: -
cdr3_nt: TGTGCCAGCAGCCCGGGCTTGAACACTGAAGCTTTCTTT
cdr3_aa: CASSPGLNTEAFF

j_call: TRBJ1-2
d_call: -
v_call: TRBV2
clone_size: -
cdr3_nt: TGTGCCAGCAGTGAGTCACTTTCAAACTATGGCTACACCTTC
cdr3_aa: CASSESLSNYGYTF

j_call: TRBJ2-5
d_call: -
v_call: TRBV20-1
clone_size: -
cdr3_nt: TGCAGTGCTAGAGCAGAAGAGACCCAGTACTTC
cdr3_aa: CSARAEETQYF

j_call: TRBJ2-7
d_call: -
v_call: TRBV5-3
clone_size: -
cdr3_nt: TGTGCCAGAAGCCTCACCCGATCGACAGAGACGAGTTACGAGCAGTACTTC
cdr3_aa: CARSLTRSTETSYEQYF

j_call: TRBJ2-2
d_call: TRBD2
v_call: TRBV5-1
clone_size: -
cdr3_nt: TGCGCCAGCAGCTTTATAGCGGGAGTGGTCGGGGAGCTGTTTTTT
cdr3_aa: CASSFIAGVVGELFF

j_call: TRBJ2-3
d_call: TRBD2
v_call: TRBV7-9
clone_size: once
cdr3_nt: TGTGCCAGCAGCCCTACTAGCGTTATCACAGATACGCAGTATTTT
cdr3_aa: CASSPTSVITDTQYF

j_call: TRBJ1-5
d_call: -
v_call: TRBV2
clone_size: -
cdr3_nt: TGTGCCAGCAGCCTCGTCGGGGATAATCAGCCCCAGCATTTT
cdr3_aa: CASSLVGDNQPQHF

j_call: TRBJ1-1
d_call: -
v_call: TRBV9
clone_size: -
cdr3_nt: TGTGCCAGCAGCGAGACAGGACGAAACACTGAAGCTTTCTTT
cdr3_aa: CASSETGRNTEAFF

j_call: TRBJ2-1
d_call: TRBD2
v_call: TRBV5-1
clone_size: -
cdr3_nt: TGCGCCAGCAGCATTGGGACTAGCGGGAGTACTGAGCAGTTCTTC
cdr3_aa: CASSIGTSGSTEQFF

j_call: TRBJ2-1
d_call: -
v_call: TRBV20-1
clone_size: -
cdr3_nt: TGCAGTGCTAAGGTCAACAATGAGCAGTTCTTC
cdr3_aa: CSAKVNNEQFF

j_call: TRBJ1-2
d_call: -
v_call: TRBV6-1
clone_size: -
cdr3_nt: TGTGCCAGCAGAGACAGTTCTCAGTATGGCTACACCTTC
cdr3_aa: CASRDSSQYGYTF

j_call: TRBJ1-4
d_call: TRBD1
v_call: TRBV25-1
clone_size: -
cdr3_nt: TGTGCCAGCAGTCCGGGACAGGGGATATCAACTAATGAAAAACTGTTTTTT
cdr3_aa: CASSPGQGISTNEKLFF

j_call: TRBJ1-5
d_call: -
v_call: TRBV5-1
clone_size: -
cdr3_nt: TGCGCCAGCAGCGTGGACACTAATCAGCCCCAGCATTTT
cdr3_aa: CASSVDTNQPQHF

j_call: TRBJ1-2
d_call: -
v_call: TRBV9
clone_size: -
cdr3_nt: TGTGCCAGCAGCGTATCACAGGGAAACTATGGCTACACCTTC
cdr3_aa: CASSVSQGNYGYTF

j_call: TRBJ1-1
d_call: -
v_call: TRBV29-1
clone_size: -
cdr3_nt: TGCAGCGTTGCAGGGGTCACTGAAGCTTTCTTT
cdr3_aa: CSVAGVTEAFF

j_call: TRBJ1-4
d_call: -
v_call: TRBV6-5
clone_size: -
cdr3_nt: TGTGCCAGCAGTTACTACAGAAATGAAAAACTGTTTTTT
cdr3_aa: CASSYYRNEKLFF

j_call: TRBJ1-1
d_call: TRBD1
v_call: TRBV29-1
clone_size: -
cdr3_nt: TGCAGCGTGGTGGACAGGACGAACACTGAAGCTTTCTTT
cdr3_aa: CSVVDRTNTEAFF

j_call: TRBJ1-2
d_call: -
v_call: TRBV29-1
clone_size: -
cdr3_nt: TGCAGCGTTGGGGACCTCCAGTATGGCTACACCTTC
cdr3_aa: CSVGDLQYGYTF

j_call: TRBJ2-7
d_call: TRBD2
v_call: TRBV27
clone_size: -
cdr3_nt: TGTGCCAGCAGTACGGGACTAGCGGCCTACGAGCAGTACTTC
cdr3_aa: CASSTGLAAYEQYF

j_call: TRBJ1-5
d_call: -
v_call: TRBV5-6
clone_size: once
cdr3_nt: TGTGCCAGCAGCTCCGACGGACGCAATCAGCCCCAGCATTTT
cdr3_aa: CASSSDGRNQPQHF

j_call: TRBJ1-1
d_call: -
v_call: TRBV27
clone_size: -
cdr3_nt: TGTGCCAGCAGTTTACGCCCATACCGGGAGAACACTGAAGCTTTCTTT
cdr3_aa: CASSLRPYRENTEAFF